The rows below give T cell receptor beta chains drawn from one sample of a study of blood T cell repertoires in COVID-19. Clones were sequenced by immunoSEQ multiplex PCR, and TCRdb holds only the in-frame ones, with some missing. The repertoire holds 250,000 to 300,000 clones, with almost 90% as singletons. The sample taken for sequencing was peripheral blood. The receptors were gathered from a woman aged 25 to 45 with COVID-19, enrolled during active disease. Both conserved end residues are part of each CDR3. D genes are given only for firm matches. The listing skips clone size in some rows; elsewhere it reads once, few, many or a size class.

abundance	v_gene	j_gene	d_gene	CDR3aa	CDR3nt
NA	TRBV5-1	TRBJ2-1	NA	CASSSRDSYNEQFF	TGCGCCAGCAGCTCCCGGGACTCATACAATGAGCAGTTCTTC
NA	TRBV18	TRBJ2-5	NA	CASSGGNHETQYF	TGTGCCAGCTCTGGAGGGAACCACGAGACCCAGTACTTC
NA	TRBV28	TRBJ1-3	NA	CASRIQGAGNTIYF	TGTGCCAGCAGGATACAGGGTGCTGGAAACACCATATATTTT
NA	TRBV18	TRBJ2-2	NA	CASSPRVTGELFF	TGTGCCAGCTCTCCTCGGGTGACCGGGGAGCTGTTTTTT
NA	TRBV18	TRBJ1-2	NA	CASSSGGRSSYGYTF	TGTGCCAGCTCTTCGGGAGGGCGCTCTAGCTATGGCTACACCTTC
NA	TRBV7-2	TRBJ2-1	TRBD2	CASSLGLAGGSTEQFF	TGTGCCAGCAGCTTAGGGCTAGCGGGAGGCTCCACTGAGCAGTTCTTC
NA	TRBV21-1	TRBJ2-5	NA	CASSKGDRGQETQYF	TGTGCCAGCAGCAAAGGGGACAGGGGGCAAGAGACCCAGTACTTC
NA	TRBV28	TRBJ2-2	TRBD1	CASSLPGTGNTGELFF	TGTGCCAGCAGTTTACCCGGGACAGGGAACACCGGGGAGCTGTTTTTT
NA	TRBV7-3	TRBJ2-2	NA	CASSPLTVTSGGELFF	TGTGCCAGCAGCCCTTTGACAGTTACATCGGGCGGGGAGCTGTTTTTT
NA	TRBV5-5	TRBJ2-2	TRBD2	CASSLGGTSGRYSAGELFF	TGTGCCAGCAGCTTAGGAGGGACTAGCGGGAGGTATTCGGCCGGGGAGCTGTTTTTT
NA	TRBV27	TRBJ2-1	TRBD2	CASSPGLAGEQFF	TGTGCCAGCAGTCCCGGACTAGCTGGGGAGCAGTTCTTC
NA	TRBV5-1	TRBJ1-5	TRBD1	CASSHRGPQPQHF	TGCGCCAGCAGCCACAGGGGGCCTCAGCCCCAGCATTTT
NA	TRBV5-1	TRBJ1-6	NA	CASSLSGYSPLHF	TGCGCCAGCAGCTTGTCGGGGTATTCACCCCTCCACTTT
once	TRBV25-1	TRBJ2-7	TRBD2	CASRGGNYEQYF	TGTGCCAGCAGGGGGGGGAACTACGAGCAGTACTTC
NA	TRBV29-1	TRBJ1-1	NA	CSVDRLWGGEVFF	TGCAGCGTTGATCGTCTTTGGGGGGGTGAAGTTTTCTTT
NA	TRBV6-2/TRBV6-3	TRBJ2-5	TRBD2	CASSYAGGLETQYF	TGTGCCAGCAGTTATGCGGGAGGTTTGGAGACCCAGTACTTC
NA	TRBV5-1	TRBJ2-7	TRBD2	CASSLGSGGSLTYEQYF	TGCGCCAGCAGCTTGGGTTCGGGGGGAAGCCTTACCTACGAGCAGTACTTC
once	TRBV6-6	TRBJ2-7	NA	CASSYGAAQREQYF	TGTGCCAGCAGTTATGGGGCAGCCCAAAGGGAGCAGTACTTC
NA	TRBV4-1	TRBJ2-5	TRBD2	CASSPEGTIKMTQYF	TGCGCCAGCAGCCCGGAGGGGACTATCAAGATGACCCAGTACTTC
NA	TRBV4-1	TRBJ2-3	NA	CASSPRSRQTRADTQYF	TGCGCCAGCAGCCCAAGATCGAGACAAACTAGGGCAGATACGCAGTATTTT
NA	TRBV18	TRBJ2-2	NA	CASSLTGLTGELFF	TGTGCCAGCTCACTGACCGGGTTAACCGGGGAGCTGTTTTTT
NA	TRBV9	TRBJ1-2	TRBD1	CASSAGGGGYGYTF	TGTGCCAGCAGCGCAGGGGGAGGTGGCTATGGCTACACCTTC
NA	TRBV4-3	TRBJ2-1	NA	CASSQERRAGYNEQFF	TGCGCCAGCAGCCAAGAAAGGAGGGCGGGATACAATGAGCAGTTCTTC
once	TRBV6-2/TRBV6-3	TRBJ2-1	TRBD1	CASSYPPGTGDYNEQFF	TGTGCCAGCAGTTACCCACCCGGGACAGGGGATTACAATGAGCAGTTCTTC
NA	TRBV28	TRBJ2-2	NA	CASRSGTPIGELFF	TGTGCCAGCAGGTCCGGGACTCCGATCGGGGAGCTGTTTTTT
NA	TRBV12-3/TRBV12-4	TRBJ1-1	NA	CASSLGQYTEAFF	TGTGCCAGCAGTTTAGGGCAGTACACTGAAGCTTTCTTT
NA	TRBV19	TRBJ2-7	TRBD2	CASSQGRGADYEQYF	TGTGCCAGTAGCCAAGGGCGGGGGGCGGACTACGAGCAGTACTTC
NA	TRBV7-3	TRBJ2-7	NA	CASSLKGDSYEQYF	TGTGCCAGCAGCTTAAAAGGAGATTCCTACGAGCAGTACTTC
NA	TRBV5-4	TRBJ1-1	NA	CASSLARQGGAEAFF	TGTGCCAGCAGCTTGGCTCGGCAGGGAGGAGCTGAAGCTTTCTTT
NA	TRBV5-1	TRBJ2-5	TRBD1	CASSLPDAPSGQTTQETQYF	TGCGCCAGCAGCTTACCCGACGCCCCATCGGGACAGACTACACAAGAGACCCAGTACTTC
NA	TRBV27	TRBJ2-3	NA	CASSFGVSTDTQYF	TGTGCCAGCAGTTTTGGAGTTTCCACAGATACGCAGTATTTT
NA	TRBV14	TRBJ1-2	NA	CASSQEFRGGYTF	TGTGCCAGCAGCCAAGAGTTCAGGGGAGGCTACACCTTC
once	TRBV2	TRBJ2-7	TRBD2	CASSESIAGMGEQYF	TGTGCCAGCAGTGAGAGCATAGCGGGAATGGGTGAGCAGTACTTC
NA	TRBV5-4	TRBJ2-5	NA	CASSPRTAQETQYF	TGTGCCAGCAGCCCGAGGACAGCACAAGAGACCCAGTACTTC
NA	TRBV5-1	TRBJ2-2	TRBD2	CASSFGTSGRYPGELFF	TGCGCCAGCAGCTTCGGTACTAGCGGGAGATATCCCGGGGAGCTGTTTTTT
NA	TRBV5-1	TRBJ2-1	TRBD2	CASSREGTSGGSYNEQFF	TGCGCCAGCAGCCGCGAGGGGACTAGCGGAGGCTCCTACAATGAGCAGTTCTTC
NA	TRBV4-1	TRBJ2-5	NA	CASSQEHRAQETQYF	TGCGCCAGCAGCCAAGAACACAGGGCCCAAGAGACCCAGTACTTC
NA	TRBV6-2/TRBV6-3	TRBJ1-1	NA	CASSYWIARRVTEAFF	TGTGCCAGCAGTTACTGGATCGCTCGGAGAGTAACTGAAGCTTTCTTT
NA	TRBV6-2/TRBV6-3	TRBJ2-2	TRBD2	CASSFKAGVGTGELFF	TGTGCCAGCAGTTTCAAAGCGGGAGTGGGAACCGGGGAGCTGTTTTTT
NA	TRBV27	TRBJ1-1	NA	CASSLLRGGASWNTEAFF	TGTGCCAGCAGTTTATTACGGGGGGGCGCAAGTTGGAACACTGAAGCTTTCTTT
NA	TRBV9	TRBJ2-2	NA	CASSGKAGKNTGELFF	TGTGCCAGCAGCGGGAAGGCAGGGAAGAACACCGGGGAGCTGTTTTTT